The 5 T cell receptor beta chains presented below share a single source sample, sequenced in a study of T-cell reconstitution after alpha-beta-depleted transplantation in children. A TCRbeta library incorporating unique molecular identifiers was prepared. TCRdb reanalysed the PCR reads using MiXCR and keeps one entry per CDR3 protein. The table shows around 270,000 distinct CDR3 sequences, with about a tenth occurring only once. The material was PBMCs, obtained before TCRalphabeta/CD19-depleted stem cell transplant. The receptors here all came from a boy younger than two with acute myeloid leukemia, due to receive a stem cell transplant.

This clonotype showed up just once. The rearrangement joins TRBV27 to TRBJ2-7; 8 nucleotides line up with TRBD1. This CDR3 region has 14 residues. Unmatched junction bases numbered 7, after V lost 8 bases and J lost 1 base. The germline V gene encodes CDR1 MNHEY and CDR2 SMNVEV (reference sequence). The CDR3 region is CASGQGARSYEQYF. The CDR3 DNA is TGTGCCAGCGGTCAGGGGGCGAGGTCCTACGAGCAGTACTTC.

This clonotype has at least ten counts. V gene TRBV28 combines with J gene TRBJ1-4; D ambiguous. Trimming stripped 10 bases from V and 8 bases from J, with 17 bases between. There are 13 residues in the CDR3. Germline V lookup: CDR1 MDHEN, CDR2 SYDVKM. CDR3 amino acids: CATASRVEEKLFF. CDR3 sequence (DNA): TGTGCCACCGCTAGTAGGGTCGAGGAAAAACTGTTTTTT.

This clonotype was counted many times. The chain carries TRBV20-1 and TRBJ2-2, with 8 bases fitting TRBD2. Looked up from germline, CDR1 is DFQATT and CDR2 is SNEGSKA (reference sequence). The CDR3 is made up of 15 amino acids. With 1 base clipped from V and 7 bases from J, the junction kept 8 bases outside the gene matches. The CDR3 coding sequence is TGCAGTGCTAGAGGGACTAGCCAGGTCGGCGGGGAGCTGTTTTTT. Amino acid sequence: CSARGTSQVGGELFF.

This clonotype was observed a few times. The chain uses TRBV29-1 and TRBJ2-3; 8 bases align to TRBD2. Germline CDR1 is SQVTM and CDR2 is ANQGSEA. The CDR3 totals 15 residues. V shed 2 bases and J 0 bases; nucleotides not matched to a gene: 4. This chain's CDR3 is CSVESSSGSTDTQYF. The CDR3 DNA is TGCAGCGTTGAATCCTCTAGCGGGAGCACAGATACGCAGTATTTT.

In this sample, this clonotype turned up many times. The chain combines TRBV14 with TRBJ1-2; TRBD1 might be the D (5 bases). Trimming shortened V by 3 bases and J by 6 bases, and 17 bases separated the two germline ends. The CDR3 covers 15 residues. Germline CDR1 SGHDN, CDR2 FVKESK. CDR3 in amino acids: CASSQWDYDPHGYTF. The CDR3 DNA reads TGTGCCAGCAGCCAGTGGGACTACGATCCCCATGGCTACACCTTC.